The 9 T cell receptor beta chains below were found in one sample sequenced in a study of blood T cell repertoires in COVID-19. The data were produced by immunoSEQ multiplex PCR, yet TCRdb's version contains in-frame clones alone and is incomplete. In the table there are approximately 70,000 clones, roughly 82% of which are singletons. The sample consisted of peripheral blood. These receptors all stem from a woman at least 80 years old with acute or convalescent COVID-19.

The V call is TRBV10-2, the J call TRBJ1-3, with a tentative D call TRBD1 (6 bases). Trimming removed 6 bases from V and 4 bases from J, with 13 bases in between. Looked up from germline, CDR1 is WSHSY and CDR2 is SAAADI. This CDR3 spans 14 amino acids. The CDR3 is CASSLQGSGNTIYF. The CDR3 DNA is TGCGCCAGCAGCTTACAGGGCTCAGGAAACACCATATATTTT.

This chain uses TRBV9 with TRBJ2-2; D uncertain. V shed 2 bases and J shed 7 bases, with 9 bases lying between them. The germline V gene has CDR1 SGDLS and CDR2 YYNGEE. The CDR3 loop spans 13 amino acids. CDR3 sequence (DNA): TGTGCCAGCAGCGTCGCCGTCAGCGGGGAGCTGTTTTTT. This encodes CASSVAVSGELFF.

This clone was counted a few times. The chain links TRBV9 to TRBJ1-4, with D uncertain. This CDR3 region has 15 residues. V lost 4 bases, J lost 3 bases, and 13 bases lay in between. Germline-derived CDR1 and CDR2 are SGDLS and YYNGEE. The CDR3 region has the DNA TGTGCCAGCAGCCCGCCCGGGTCCTCTAATGAAAAACTGTTTTTT. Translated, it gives CASSPPGSSNEKLFF.

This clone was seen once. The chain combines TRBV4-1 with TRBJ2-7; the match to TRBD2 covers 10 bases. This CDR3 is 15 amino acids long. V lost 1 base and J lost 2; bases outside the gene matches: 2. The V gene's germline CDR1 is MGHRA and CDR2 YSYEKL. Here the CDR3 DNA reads TGCGCCAGCAGCCAAGTAGCGGGAGGACCCTACGAGCAGTACTTC. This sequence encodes CASSQVAGGPYEQYF.

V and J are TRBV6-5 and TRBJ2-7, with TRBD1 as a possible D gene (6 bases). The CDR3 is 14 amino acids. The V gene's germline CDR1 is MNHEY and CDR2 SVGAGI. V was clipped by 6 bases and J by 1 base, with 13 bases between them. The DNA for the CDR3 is TGTGCCAGCAGGACCTTGACAGGATCCTACGAGCAGTACTTC. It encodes CASRTLTGSYEQYF.

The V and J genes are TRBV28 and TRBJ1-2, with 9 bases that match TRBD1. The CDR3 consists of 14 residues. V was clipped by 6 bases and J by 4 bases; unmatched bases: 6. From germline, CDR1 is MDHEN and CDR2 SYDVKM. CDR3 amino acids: CASRPTGGSYGYTF. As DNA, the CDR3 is TGTGCCAGCAGGCCGACAGGGGGATCCTATGGCTACACCTTC.

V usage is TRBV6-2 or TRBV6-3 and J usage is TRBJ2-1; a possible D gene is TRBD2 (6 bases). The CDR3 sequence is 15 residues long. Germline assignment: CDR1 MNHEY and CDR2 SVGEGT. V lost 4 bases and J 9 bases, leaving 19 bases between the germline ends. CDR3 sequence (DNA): TGTGCCAGCAGTTTTCGGGGGAGAGAAGATAGTGAGCAGTTCTTC. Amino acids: CASSFRGREDSEQFF.

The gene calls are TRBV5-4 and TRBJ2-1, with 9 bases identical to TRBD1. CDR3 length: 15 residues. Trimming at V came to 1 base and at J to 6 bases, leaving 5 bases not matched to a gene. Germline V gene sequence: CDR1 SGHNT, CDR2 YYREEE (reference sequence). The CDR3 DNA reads TGTGCCAGCAGCTTGTGGGACAGGGTAGCCAATGAGCAGTTCTTC. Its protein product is CASSLWDRVANEQFF.

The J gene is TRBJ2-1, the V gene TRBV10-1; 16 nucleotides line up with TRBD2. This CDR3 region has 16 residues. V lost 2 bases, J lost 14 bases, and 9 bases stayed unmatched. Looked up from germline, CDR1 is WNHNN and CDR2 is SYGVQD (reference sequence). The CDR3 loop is CASSESGTSGRAVKFF. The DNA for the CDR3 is TGCGCCAGCAGTGAGAGCGGGACTAGCGGGAGGGCCGTAAAGTTCTTC.